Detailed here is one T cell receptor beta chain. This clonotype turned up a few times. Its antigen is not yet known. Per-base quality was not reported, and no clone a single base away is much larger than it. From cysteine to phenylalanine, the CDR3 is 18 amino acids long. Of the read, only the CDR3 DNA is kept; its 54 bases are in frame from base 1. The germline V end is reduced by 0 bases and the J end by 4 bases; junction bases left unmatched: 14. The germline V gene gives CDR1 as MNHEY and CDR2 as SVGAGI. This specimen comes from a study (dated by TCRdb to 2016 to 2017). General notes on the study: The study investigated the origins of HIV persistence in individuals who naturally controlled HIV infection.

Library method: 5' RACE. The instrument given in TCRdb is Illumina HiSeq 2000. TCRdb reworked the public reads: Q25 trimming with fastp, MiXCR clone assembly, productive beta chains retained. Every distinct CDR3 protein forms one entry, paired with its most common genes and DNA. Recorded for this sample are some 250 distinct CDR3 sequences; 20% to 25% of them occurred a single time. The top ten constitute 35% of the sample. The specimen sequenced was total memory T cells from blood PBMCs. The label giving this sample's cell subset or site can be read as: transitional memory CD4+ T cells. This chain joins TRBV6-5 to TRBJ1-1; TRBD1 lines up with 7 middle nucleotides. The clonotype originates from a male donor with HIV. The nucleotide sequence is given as TGTGCCAGCAGTTACTCTCGGGGAGGGGGCTCTCGTGGCACTGAAGCTTTCTTT. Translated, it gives CASSYSRGGGSRGTEAFF.